This TCR beta chain was obtained from a study of cytomegalovirus exposure and HLA in healthy donors. The table came from immunoSEQ multiplex PCR; TCRdb's copy has only in-frame clones and leaves some out. The table lists about 130,000 clones, more than 80% of them singletons. The study drew the donors from its roughly 120-subject validation cohort, separate from the roughly 670-subject first cohort. As regards this clone: What it binds is not known.

Study observations and caveats: First-cohort TCR clusters tended to co-occur in the 90 to 150 validation repertoires, a later analysis found. Cytomegalovirus status was reportedly diagnosed by the classifier with high sensitivity and specificity. The study put 150 or so TCR beta chains on its list as cytomegalovirus-associated.

The V gene's germline CDR1 is SEHNR and CDR2 FQNEAQ (reference sequence). The CDR3 spans 14 residues. The V and J ends lost 1 base and 2 bases respectively, with 8 bases between them. The specimen sequenced was PBMCs. This clonotype was sampled from a woman between 25 and 40 years old in good health and CMV-seropositive. The V gene is TRBV7-9, the J gene TRBJ2-5; a weak D match, TRBD1 (6 bases). The CDR3 sequence is CASSLGRGQETQYF. The CDR3 coding sequence is TGTGCCAGCAGCTTAGGAAGGGGGCAAGAGACCCAGTACTTC.